The rows below give T cell receptor beta chains drawn from one sample of a study of cytomegalovirus exposure and HLA in healthy donors. Profiling relied on immunoSEQ multiplex PCR, and the TCRdb table lists in-frame clones only, not all of them. The sample records about 64,000 clones, under 80% being singletons. Sequencing was carried out using PBMCs. The receptor set was obtained from a male donor in good health and CMV-seropositive. Both conserved end residues are part of each CDR3. D genes are given only for firm matches. For some rows the clone size is stated as once, few or many, or as a class when expanded; others skip it.

d_call	v_call	clone_size	j_call	cdr3_nt	cdr3_aa
NA	TRBV19	NA	TRBJ1-5	TGTGCCAGTAGTACTTACAGTACTGGCAATCAGCCCCAGCATTTT	CASSTYSTGNQPQHF
NA	TRBV4-2	NA	TRBJ2-5	TGTGCCAGCAGCCAAGATGAGGCCCTGCAGGAGACCCAGTACTTC	CASSQDEALQETQYF
TRBD1	TRBV5-1	NA	TRBJ1-4	TGCGCCAGCAGCTTGGGGGACAGAGCAACTAATGAAAAACTGTTTTTT	CASSLGDRATNEKLFF
NA	TRBV9	NA	TRBJ1-5	TGTGCCAGCAGCCTGGACAGTAGCAATCAGCCCCAGCATTTT	CASSLDSSNQPQHF
TRBD1	TRBV6-4	NA	TRBJ2-2	TGTGCCAGCAGTGCCCGACAGGGGGCGATGGGCACCGGGGAGCTGTTTTTT	CASSARQGAMGTGELFF
NA	TRBV5-5	NA	TRBJ1-1	TGTGCCAGCAGCTTGGACAGGGACACTGAAGCTTTCTTT	CASSLDRDTEAFF
NA	TRBV7-9	NA	TRBJ2-7	TGTGCCAGCAGCGCCAAGCAGGGGAGCCACTACGAGCAGTACTTC	CASSAKQGSHYEQYF
TRBD2	TRBV6-4	NA	TRBJ2-1	TGTGCCAGCAGTGACTCGGGGGGGGATTACAATGAGCAGTTCTTC	CASSDSGGDYNEQFF
TRBD2	TRBV2	NA	TRBJ2-7	TGTGCCAGCAGGGGGACTAGCGGGGGGGTCAACTCCTACGAGCAGTACTTC	CASRGTSGGVNSYEQYF
NA	TRBV19	NA	TRBJ2-4	TGTGCCAGTTCGATGGAGTCAGCCAAAAACATTCAGTACTTC	CASSMESAKNIQYF
NA	TRBV11-2	NA	TRBJ1-5	TGTGCCAGCAGCTTAGTTTATAGCCAGCCCCAGCATTTT	CASSLVYSQPQHF
TRBD2	TRBV4-1	once	TRBJ2-5	TGCGCCAGCAGCCTCGCGGGGCGGGGGGTTTTGGAGACCCAGTACTTC	CASSLAGRGVLETQYF
TRBD2	TRBV27	NA	TRBJ2-1	TGTGCCAGCAGTTTAGAGATGCGGGGGGGTTCCTACAATGAGCAGTTCTTC	CASSLEMRGGSYNEQFF
NA	TRBV14	NA	TRBJ2-7	TGTGCCAGCAGCCAAGATTTTCGGGGTTCCTACGAGCAGTACTTC	CASSQDFRGSYEQYF
NA	TRBV29-1	NA	TRBJ2-7	TGCAGCGTTGGACATAAAACCTACGAGCAGTACTTC	CSVGHKTYEQYF
TRBD1	TRBV28	NA	TRBJ1-1	TGTGCCAGCAGAGACAGGGACACTGAAGCTTTCTTT	CASRDRDTEAFF
NA	TRBV25-1	NA	TRBJ1-1	TGTGCCAGCAGCCAGACACGTGACACTGAAGCTTTCTTT	CASSQTRDTEAFF
TRBD1	TRBV4-3	NA	TRBJ1-2	TGCGCCAGCAGCCCAACGCCGACAGGGGACCGAAACTATGGCTACACCTTC	CASSPTPTGDRNYGYTF
NA	TRBV10-3	NA	TRBJ2-2	TGTGCCATCGCGGAGGGGTTCGGGGAGCTGTTTTTT	CAIAEGFGELFF
NA	TRBV5-8	few	TRBJ1-4	TGTGCCAGCAGCTTGGCCTTTGGAGGTACTAATGAAAAACTGTTTTTT	CASSLAFGGTNEKLFF
TRBD1	TRBV7-6	NA	TRBJ1-1	TGTGCCAGCAGCTTAGTCGGGACAGAGAACACTGAAGCTTTCTTT	CASSLVGTENTEAFF
TRBD2	TRBV7-2	NA	TRBJ2-1	TGTGCCAGCAGCTTAGCGCCTGGCGGGGGGGCCGATGAGCAGTTCTTC	CASSLAPGGGADEQFF
NA	TRBV7-6	NA	TRBJ1-1	TGTGCCAGCAGCTCCCTAGGGCGGGTTGAAGCTTTCTTT	CASSSLGRVEAFF
NA	TRBV4-2	NA	TRBJ2-7	TGTGCCAGCAGCCAAGATCTGCAGTTCCCCGAGCAGTACTTC	CASSQDLQFPEQYF
NA	TRBV6-6	NA	TRBJ1-6	TGTGCCAGCATCGCAGGCCAAGCTTATAATTCACCCCTCCACTTT	CASIAGQAYNSPLHF
TRBD1	TRBV13	NA	TRBJ1-6	TGTGCCAGCAGCTTATGGACAGGGGGGGATTCACCCCTCCACTTT	CASSLWTGGDSPLHF
TRBD2	TRBV19	NA	TRBJ2-5	TGTGCCAGTGCCCCGGGTCTAGCGGGGTGGGAGACCCAGTACTTC	CASAPGLAGWETQYF
TRBD2	TRBV13	once	TRBJ2-7	TGTGCCAGCAGCTTAAGCGGGGCGGGGGAGCAGTACTTC	CASSLSGAGEQYF
NA	TRBV6-5	NA	TRBJ2-2	TGTGCCAGCAGTTATCAAGCTTCCACCGGGGAGCTGTTTTTT	CASSYQASTGELFF
NA	TRBV7-9	NA	TRBJ1-2	TGTGCCAGCAGCTTAGCTCAGGCGCCGGGAATCTTC	CASSLAQAPGIF
NA	TRBV20-1	NA	TRBJ1-2	TGCAGTGCTACCGACAGCTATGGCTACACCTTC	CSATDSYGYTF
NA	TRBV4-1	NA	TRBJ2-7	TGCGCCAGCAGCCAAGACCCGGCAGGGGCGACCTACGAGCAGTACTTC	CASSQDPAGATYEQYF
TRBD1	TRBV4-1	NA	TRBJ2-1	TGCGCCAGCAGCCAGTTTGTAGGGACAGGGGGTTTCGGTGAGCAGTTCTTC	CASSQFVGTGGFGEQFF
NA	TRBV29-1	NA	TRBJ1-1	TGCAGCGTCCCGAGGGACTCCTCGAACACTGAAGCTTTCTTT	CSVPRDSSNTEAFF
TRBD1	TRBV5-1	few	TRBJ1-1	TGCGCCAGCAGCATAGGGGACAGTGTGAACACTGAAGCTTTCTTT	CASSIGDSVNTEAFF
NA	TRBV6-6	NA	TRBJ1-1	TGTGCCAGCAGCTGGGCGGGCGTTGCGAACACTGAAGCTTTCTTT	CASSWAGVANTEAFF
TRBD1	TRBV25-1	NA	TRBJ1-1	TGTGCCAGCACACAGGGGTGGAACACTGAAGCTTTCTTT	CASTQGWNTEAFF
NA	TRBV4-3	few	TRBJ2-7	TGCGCCAGCAGCCCGGGGTTAGCGGCCTACGAGCAGTACTTC	CASSPGLAAYEQYF
NA	TRBV29-1	NA	TRBJ2-2	TGCAGCGTTGAACAATCTACTTCGAACACCGGGGAGCTGTTTTTT	CSVEQSTSNTGELFF
TRBD2	TRBV5-1	NA	TRBJ2-1	TGCGCCAGCAGCGAACGGGACTATTACAATGAGCAGTTCTTC	CASSERDYYNEQFF
NA	TRBV11-2	NA	TRBJ2-1	TGTGCCAGCAGCTCCGGGACGGGAGCTTACAATGAGCAGTTCTTC	CASSSGTGAYNEQFF
TRBD1	TRBV5-1	NA	TRBJ1-2	TGCGCCAGCAGCTTACCAGGACAGGGACCGTATGGCTACACCTTC	CASSLPGQGPYGYTF
NA	TRBV28	NA	TRBJ1-5	TGTGCCAGTAACGCGTACTATAGCAATCAGCCCCAGCATTTT	CASNAYYSNQPQHF
NA	TRBV10-1	NA	TRBJ2-7	TGCGCCAGCAGTGAAGATAGCGAGGGCCCCTACGAGCAGTACTTC	CASSEDSEGPYEQYF
NA	TRBV5-1	once	TRBJ1-6	TGCGCCAGCAGCCCGGATCGGCGGGCCTATAATTCACCCCTCCACTTT	CASSPDRRAYNSPLHF